This T cell receptor (beta chain) was retrieved from a study of T cells after yellow fever vaccination (dated by TCRdb to between 2018 and 2021). Broadly, across the study: Libraries from fractions with low cell numbers were prepared with the SMART-Seq v4 Ultra Low Input RNA kit. To track T-cell clones before and after primary and booster YFV17D yellow fever vaccination, bulk TCR alpha and beta repertoires were sequenced longitudinally. Two healthy male donors, one aged 18 to 29 and one aged 30 to 40 years, made up the cohort. Blood samples were taken at several timepoints before and after primary and secondary immunization, and bulk PBMC replicates and cell subsets were isolated.

TCR cDNA was synthesized by 5'RACE template switching, which introduced a universal primer site and unique molecular identifiers. Priming for cDNA synthesis came from both the TCR alpha and TCR beta constant segments. Library amplification involved two PCR steps, and the second step added sample barcodes and sequencing adapters. Sequencing of the libraries was done on either Illumina HiSeq 2500 (2x100 bp) or NovaSeq (2x150 bp). As for the authors' bioinformatics: Reads were demultiplexed and collapsed into UMI consensus sequences with MIGEC, and V(D)J alignment was performed with MiXCR. Vaccine-responding clonotypes were defined with edgeR using replicate PBMC samples, requiring FDR below 0.01 and a log2 fold change above 5 up to day 15. Bulk clonotypes were assigned CD4 or CD8 identity according to which sequenced CD4 or CD8 repertoire held them at higher abundance. The public reads were reprocessed in TCRdb via fastp at Q25 and MiXCR, keeping in-frame beta chains. Every distinct CDR3 protein forms one entry, paired with its most common genes and DNA. Here the V and J calls rest on TCRdb's processing, not on the authors' analysis. This sample comprises approximately 550,000 distinct CDR3 sequences, about 19% of them detected only once. Roughly an eighth of the sample rests with the top ten.

As regards this clonotype: The antigen it binds to is not known. No quality values exist for individual bases; no much larger clone is one base distant.

Results the study describes overall, beyond this receptor: Only a couple of donors were included in the study, so the extent to which the findings can be generalized is limited. Most clones expanded after primary vaccination (around 96% of CD4 and 88% of CD8) were re-detected after the booster, suggesting that broad memory maintenance occurred. A small share of clonotypes was detected in both CD4 and CD8 compartments, with the overlap likely arising from convergent recombination. The secondary T-cell response was found to be weaker but faster than the primary response, with a peak reached on day 5 rather than on day 15. Because abundant contaminating clonotypes from the bulk population could be contained in FACS-sorted repertoires, computational filtering was required.

The V end gives up 7 bases and the J end 4 bases, leaving 21 bases in the junction not matched to a gene. The CDR3 covers 19 residues, taking in both the cysteine and the phenylalanine. Only the CDR3 portion is preserved as DNA: 57 bases, with reading frame beginning at the first base. As encoded in the germline V gene, CDR1 is SNHLY while CDR2 is FYNNEI. This specimen's treatment or condition label, per the study, means: live attenuated yellow fever vaccine strain. At every blood-draw timepoint, two biological replicates of bulk PBMCs were collected. A standard Ficoll-Paque protocol was used to isolate PBMCs from peripheral blood. TriZol was used to extract RNA from bulk PBMCs, from CD4 and CD8 fractions, and from dextramer-positive and dextramer-negative fractions.

The source of this sequence is a man under 40 who received the YFV17D yellow fever vaccine. The sequencing used PBMCs, collected 15 days after the yellow fever booster vaccination. The V gene is TRBV2 and the J gene is TRBJ2-1, with 8 junctional bases fitting TRBD2. The DNA sequence is given as TGTGCCAGCAAAGACCCCCGCAGTCAGGGGACTAGAGATTACAATGAGCAGTTCTTC. It translates as CASKDPRSQGTRDYNEQFF.